Sequencing of this T cell receptor beta chain was carried out in a study of blood T cell repertoires in COVID-19. Study-level background: T cells, B-cell-depleted T cells, or PBMCs supplied cDNA or gDNA.

This CDR3 is 11 amino acids long. The V end was cut by 8 bases, the J end by 5 bases, with 9 bases between. CDR1 and CDR2 from the germline V gene are MNHEY and SVGAGI. Libraries were prepared by immunoSEQ multiplex PCR; TCRdb keeps only in-frame clonotypes and omits some of them. This repertoire shows 100,000 to 150,000 clones, more than 75% found once; its top ten account for roughly 3.6%. Sequencing input: peripheral blood. The sequence came from a woman aged 55-70 years with acute or convalescent COVID-19. This chain connects TRBV6-5 to TRBJ1-1; D is uncertain. The CDR3 DNA follows: TGTGCCAGCGATCCTAGGACTGAAGCTTTCTTT. This codes for CASDPRTEAFF.